These 19 T cell receptor beta chains were all obtained from the same sample, sequenced in a study of vaccination and CD4 T cells after COVID-19. Treatment described: roughly 11-day PBMC culture with coronavirus spike peptide pools or control peptides (ViraFEST assay). These receptors' targets are unknown. CD4+ T cells that had been cultured provided DNA sequenced with the Oncomine TCR Beta short-read assay. TCRdb re-called the PCR reads with MiXCR, one entry per CDR3 protein. Of about 16,000 distinct CDR3 sequences listed, roughly 50% are singletons. The sequences come from CD4+ T cells from blood, cultured in vitro, collected before SARS-CoV-2 vaccination. Receptors originate from a human donor who had recovered from COVID-19.

This clonotype was seen only a few times. This sequence joins TRBV20-1 and TRBJ2-7, with a weak D call TRBD1 (6 bases). This CDR3 has 14 residues. Germline V gene lookup returns CDR1 DFQATT and CDR2 SNEGSKA (reference sequence). The V end lost 5 bases, the J end lost 3 bases, and 17 bases lay between the germline ends. CDR3 loop: CSAPPPGHSYEQYF. Written as DNA, the CDR3 is TGCAGTGCTCCCCCTCCGGGACACAGCTACGAGCAGTACTTC.

V usage is TRBV28 and J usage is TRBJ2-3; D possibly corresponds to TRBD1 (5 bases). Trimming cost V 2 bases and J 0 bases, with 12 bases left between them. The CDR3 loop spans 16 amino acids. Germline loops: CDR1 MDHEN, CDR2 SYDVKM. The DNA for the CDR3 is TGTGCCAGCAGTTTAAACCCAGGGTCTAGCACAGATACGCAGTATTTT. This encodes CASSLNPGSSTDTQYF. Complete variable domain (other parts from reference TRBV28 and TRBJ2-3): DVKVTQSSRYLVKRTGEKVFLECVQDMDHENMFWYRQDPGLGLRLIYFSYDVKMKEKGDIPEGYSVSREKKERFSLILESASTNQTSMYLCASSLNPGSSTDTQYFGPGTRLTVL.

This chain joins TRBV15 and TRBJ2-7; D remains ambiguous. The V end was cut by 1 base, the J end by 0 bases, with 10 bases between. Looked up from germline, CDR1 is LNHNV and CDR2 is YYDKDF (reference sequence). The CDR3 runs to 15 residues. CDR3 coding DNA: TGTGCCACCAGCAGAGCGGGCTCCGGCTCCTACGAGCAGTACTTC. Its protein is CATSRAGSGSYEQYF.

This clonotype occurred a few times. The V and J genes are TRBV28 and TRBJ2-5, with a weak D call TRBD2 (6 bases). Germline CDR1 is MDHEN and CDR2 is SYDVKM. The CDR3 spans 12 residues. Deletions cut 7 bases from V and 5 bases from J, with 11 bases between. In DNA, the CDR3 is TGTGCCAGCATGGGGGAGGCCGAGACCCAGTACTTC. Translating gives CASMGEAETQYF.

This clonotype was seen more than once but under ten times. J is TRBJ1-3 and V is TRBV7-6; D gene uncertain. The V end lost 4 bases, the J end lost 0 bases, and 19 bases lay between the germline ends. This CDR3 has 18 amino acids. CDR1 and CDR2 from the germline V gene are SGHVS and FNYEAQ. CDR3 in amino acids: CASSSTSTGGVSGNTIYF. The CDR3 nucleotides read TGTGCCAGCAGCTCCACCAGTACCGGTGGGGTCTCTGGAAACACCATATATTTT.

The chain has TRBV20-1 and TRBJ1-1, with a tentative D call TRBD1 (5 bases). The germline gives CDR1 DFQATT, CDR2 SNEGSKA (reference sequence). V gave up 1 base and J gave up 6 bases, with 12 bases separating them. CDR3 length equals 13 residues. CDR3 protein: CSARVGLGAEAFF. Written as DNA, the CDR3 is TGCAGTGCTAGAGTTGGTCTGGGGGCTGAAGCTTTCTTT.

This clonotype has more than one count but fewer than ten. V gene TRBV20-1 combines with J gene TRBJ2-2; possible D gene TRBD2, 6 bases. The CDR3 length is 16 residues. V was trimmed by 2 bases and J by 1 base, leaving 14 bases between them. CDR1 and CDR2 (germline): DFQATT, SNEGSKA (reference sequence). The CDR3 nucleotides are TGCAGTGCTAGACTCTGGCGGGACCAGAACACCGGGGAGCTGTTTTTT. Its translation is CSARLWRDQNTGELFF.

This clonotype is medium-sized within its sample. One end of the junction is discordant with germline, which a read error may explain. V is TRBV20-1 and J is TRBJ2-1; D is undetermined. Germline V CDR1 and CDR2: DFQATT, SNEGSKA (reference sequence). This CDR3 is 13 amino acids long. The CDR3: CSAKQNSDNEQFF. For the CDR3, the DNA is TGCAGTGCTAAACAAAACTCCGACAATGAGCAGTTCTTC.

This clonotype was seen only a few times. V is TRBV7-9 and J is TRBJ1-1; D call uncertain. Trimming removed 5 bases from V and 0 bases from J, with 10 bases in between. Germline-derived CDR1 and CDR2 are SEHNR and FQNEAQ (reference sequence). The CDR3 runs to 14 residues. In DNA form, the CDR3 reads TGTGCCAGCAGCGTATTGGGCATGAACACTGAAGCTTTCTTT. It is translated as CASSVLGMNTEAFF.

The rearrangement uses TRBV28 and TRBJ1-3; unclear D gene. The CDR3 has 13 residues. With 6 bases removed from V and 5 bases from J, the gap between germline ends came to 11 bases. Germline V lookup: CDR1 MDHEN, CDR2 SYDVKM. For the CDR3, the DNA is TGTGCCAGCAGCGGGCAAGCCAGAAACACCATATATTTT. This codes for CASSGQARNTIYF.

The rearrangement uses TRBV20-1 and TRBJ1-1; D is possibly TRBD1 (5 bases). CDR1 DFQATT and CDR2 SNEGSKA come from the germline V gene (reference sequence). The germline V and J ends were trimmed by 7 bases and 3 bases, with 9 bases remaining between them. CDR3 length equals 11 residues. CDR3 amino acids: CSGTSYTEAFF. Here the CDR3 DNA reads TGCAGTGGGACAAGTTACACTGAAGCTTTCTTT.

The CDR3 bases are TGCGCCAGCAGCGGGGGGGGCTTGAACACTGAAGCTTTCTTT. Translation gives CASSGGGLNTEAFF. This chain connects TRBV5-1 to TRBJ1-1, with a weak D call TRBD1 (6 bases). Per germline, CDR1 SGHRS and CDR2 YFSETQ. V was pared by 4 bases and J by 0 bases, with 10 bases between. This CDR3 has 14 residues.

The CDR3 loop is CATSSPAGYEKLFF. The CDR3, as DNA: TGTGCCACCAGCAGCCCGGCAGGTTATGAAAAACTGTTTTTT. J is TRBJ1-4 and V is TRBV15, with D hard to call. This CDR3 region has 14 residues. V lost 3 bases to trimming and J lost 6 bases, with 11 bases between them. Per the germline V gene, CDR1 is LNHNV and CDR2 is YYDKDF (reference sequence).

This clonotype was found a few times. This chain uses TRBV20-1 with TRBJ1-5; D possibly corresponds to TRBD1 (5 bases). Looked up from germline, CDR1 is DFQATT and CDR2 is SNEGSKA (reference sequence). This CDR3 has 13 residues. CDR3 in amino acids: CSLSGGGYQPQHF. Written as DNA, the CDR3 is TGCAGCCTATCGGGGGGGGGTTATCAGCCCCAGCATTTT.

The rearrangement uses TRBV5-8 and TRBJ2-5; D gene uncertain. The CDR3 sequence is 13 residues long. Germline V gives CDR1 SGHTS, CDR2 YDEGEE. Trimming shortened V by 3 bases and J by 5 bases, and 11 bases separated the two germline ends. The CDR3 DNA sequence: TGTGCCAGCAGCTCCGATTGGGTGGAGACCCAGTACTTC. Its protein is CASSSDWVETQYF.

CDR3 amino acids: CASSLTVLSYNEQFF. The CDR3 region has the DNA TGTGCCAGCAGTCTGACAGTCCTCTCCTACAATGAGCAGTTCTTC. This chain joins TRBV6-1 and TRBJ2-1; perhaps TRBD1 as D (5 bases). Germline values: CDR1 MNHNS, CDR2 SASEGT. The CDR3 is 15 residues long. The V gene lost 5 bases and the J gene lost 0 bases, with 11 bases spanning the gap.

The chain recombines TRBV6-1 with TRBJ2-2, with D perhaps matching TRBD1 or TRBD2 (5 bases each). The germline V gene encodes CDR1 MNHNS and CDR2 SASEGT. Trimming left V 10 bases short and J 7 bases short, with 13 bases between. This CDR3 has 12 amino acids. The CDR3 bases are TGTGCCACTCACGAGGGGAACGGGGAGCTGTTTTTT. Amino acid sequence: CATHEGNGELFF.

This clonotype turned up a few times. The V and J genes are TRBV7-8 and TRBJ2-1; 10 bases map to TRBD2. J gave up 4 bases and V 5 bases, and 5 bases lay outside the gene matches. Looked up from germline, CDR1 is SGHVS and CDR2 is FQNEAQ. The CDR3 length is 15 residues. CDR3 sequence reads: CASSPRTSGYNEQFF. The CDR3, as DNA: TGTGCCAGCAGCCCCCGGACTAGCGGATACAATGAGCAGTTCTTC. Variable domain in full (rest from reference TRBV7-8 and TRBJ2-1): GAGVSQSPRYKVAKRGQDVALRCDPISGHVSLFWYQQALGQGPEFLTYFQNEAQLDKSGLPSDRFFAERPEGSVSTLKIQRTQQEDSAVYLCASSPRTSGYNEQFFGPGTRLTVL.

The rearrangement uses TRBV19 and TRBJ1-6; D is undetermined. The germline V gene has CDR1 LNHDA and CDR2 SQIVND (reference sequence). The CDR3 is 22 amino acids. V dropped 3 bases and J dropped 0 bases, with 27 bases sitting between them. The CDR3 DNA follows: TGTGCCAGTAGTATCCAGCGGGCCGGCGGGAGCATAGAGAGCTCCTATAATTCACCCCTCCACTTT. Translation: CASSIQRAGGSIESSYNSPLHF.